Presented here are 19 T cell receptor beta chains from one specimen sequenced in a study of T cells in women clearing cervical HPV infection. Measured with immunoSEQ multiplex PCR; TCRdb has only the in-frame clones, and not every one. This sample carries tens of thousands of clones, with approximately 12% going to the ten biggest clones. Sequencing input: blood buffy coat. The receptors were sampled from a woman between 18 and 70 years old with a cervical HPV16 infection that either progressed to CIN3+ or cleared (not recorded which).

Comments on this clone: Read coverage stops 3 residues before the CDR3 terminus; the germline J gene supplies the remainder. The chain recombines TRBV19 with TRBJ1-2; D unresolved. The CDR3 length is 15 residues. Germline-derived CDR1 and CDR2 are LNHDA and SQIVND (reference sequence). The CDR3 loop reads CASSMAGSGTDTYTF. The part of the CDR3 DNA that was read is TGTGCCAGTAGTATGGCGGGATCGGGCACAGATACC.

With respect to this clone: The CDR3 end lies 3 residues beyond the end of the read and is filled in from the germline J gene. This sequence joins TRBV7-9 and TRBJ2-1; the match to TRBD1 covers 7 bases. The CDR3 loop spans 15 amino acids. Germline V lookup: CDR1 SEHNR, CDR2 FQNEAQ (reference sequence). V lost 4 bases and J lost 4; bases outside the gene matches: 7. The part of the CDR3 DNA that was read is TGTGCCAGCAGCTCAGAGGGACAGAGATACAATGAG. This codes for CASSSEGQRYNE. The whole CDR3 protein reads CASSSEGQRYNEQFF.

This chain's CDR3 is CASSISGGTGRNDYTF. CDR3 bases read: TGTGCCAGTAGTATTAGTGGCGGGACAGGGAGGAATGAC. This chain connects TRBV19 to TRBJ1-2; 9 nucleotides line up with TRBD1. The CDR3 is cut off 3 residues early in the read; its end comes from the germline J gene. The germline gives CDR1 LNHDA, CDR2 SQIVND (reference sequence). The CDR3 is 16 residues long.

As to this clone: The CDR3 end is not reached by the read, which stops 3 residues before it; the germline J gene fills it in. The J gene is TRBJ2-7, the V gene TRBV5-1; D is possibly TRBD2 (6 bases). The CDR3 has 15 residues. V gave up 6 bases and J gave up 5 bases, with 21 bases separating them. Germline-derived CDR1 and CDR2 are SGHRS and YFSETQ. The DNA read from the CDR3 is TGCGCCAGCAAGCGGATTAGCGGATCCATGGACGAG. Encoded protein: CASKRISGSMDE. The whole CDR3 is CASKRISGSMDEQYF.

A word on this clone: The CDR3 is cut off 3 residues early in the read; its end comes from the germline J gene. This chain links TRBV19 with TRBJ1-5, with TRBD1 as a possible D gene (5 bases). CDR3 length: 15 amino acids. Germline CDR1 and CDR2: LNHDA and SQIVND (reference sequence). Between the trimmed V and J ends, which lost 5 bases and 0 bases, there was a span of 11 bases. The CDR3 reads CASSYDSYSNQPQHF. The part of the CDR3 DNA that was read is TGTGCCAGTAGTTACGACAGTTATAGCAATCAGCCC.

A word on this clone: The DNA ends 3 residues before the CDR3 does, and the rest of the CDR3 is filled in from the germline J gene. The rearrangement uses TRBV3-1 (or the pseudogene TRBV3-2) and TRBJ1-2; D not resolved. The V gene's germline CDR1 is LGHDT and CDR2 YNNKEL (reference sequence). V was pared by 4 bases and J by 4 bases, with 10 bases between. This CDR3 is 13 amino acids long. CDR3 loop: CASSPLPSYGYTF. CDR3 DNA (partial): TGTGCCAGCAGCCCCCTACCGTCCTATGGC.

Comment on this clone: Read coverage stops 3 residues before the CDR3 terminus; the germline J gene supplies the remainder. The chain joins TRBV20-1 to TRBJ1-2; D might be TRBD1 (5 bases). Per germline, CDR1 DFQATT and CDR2 SNEGSKA (reference sequence). The CDR3 sequence is 16 residues long. V was shortened by 3 bases and J by 6 bases, with 23 bases between the two germline ends. The CDR3 DNA, read in part, is TGCAGTGCTAGGGTTAACGTGCAGGGATCTTGGGATGGC. Protein product: CSARVNVQGSWDG. The CDR3 as a whole reads CSARVNVQGSWDGYTF.

In regard to this clone: The read terminates 3 residues ahead of where the CDR3 ends, so the germline J gene completes it. V usage is TRBV7-8 and J usage is TRBJ1-5; D is unresolved. There are 15 residues in the CDR3. Trimming removed 3 bases from V and 9 bases from J, with 18 bases in between. Germline lookup yields CDR1 SGHVS and CDR2 FQNEAQ. The sequenced CDR3 bases are TGTGCCAGCAGCTTGGTCGCGACTAGTCGGTTGCCC. Encoded protein: CASSLVATSRLP. The whole CDR3 reads CASSLVATSRLPQHF.

Turning to this clone: From the germline J gene comes the end of the CDR3, since the read stops 3 residues before it. The chain combines TRBV7-9 with TRBJ2-3; the match to TRBD2 covers 7 bases. Germline V gene sequence: CDR1 SEHNR, CDR2 FQNEAQ (reference sequence). This CDR3 has 13 residues. The CDR3 sequence: CASTTRGDQPQYF. CDR3 DNA (partial): TGTGCCAGCACCACCCGGGGGGATCAGCCG. The variable domain in full, with the rest retrieved from reference TRBV7-9 and TRBJ2-3, is DTGVSQNPRHKITKRGQNVTFRCDPISEHNRLYWYRQTLGQGPEFLTYFQNEAQLEKSRLLSDRFSAERPKGSFSTLEIQRTEQGDSAMYLCASTTRGDQPQYFGPGTRLTVL.

A remark on this clone: The CDR3 end falls 3 residues outside the read, so it is completed with the germline J gene. The chain is built from TRBV18 and TRBJ2-3; no clear D gene. The CDR3 has 13 residues. CDR1 is KGHSH and CDR2 is LQKENI in the germline V gene. CDR3 DNA, as far as it was read: TGTGCCAGCTCACCACAAGGTCAAGAGACG. Translating gives CASSPQGQET. The CDR3, in full, reads CASSPQGQETQYF.

Of note for this clone: The missing CDR3 end, 3 residues past where the read stops, is filled in from the germline J gene. This sequence joins TRBV13 and TRBJ2-1; D is possibly TRBD2 (6 bases). There are 14 residues in the CDR3. The germline gives CDR1 PRHDT, CDR2 FYEKMQ (reference sequence). V gave up 5 bases and J gave up 3 bases, with 11 bases separating them. Partial CDR3 DNA: TGTGCCAGCAGCCCTCGGGGGTTCTACAATGAG. Its translation is CASSPRGFYNE. The CDR3 in its entirety is CASSPRGFYNEQFF.

Turning to this clone: The sequenced fragment ends 3 residues before the CDR3 boundary, so the rest is inferred from the germline J gene. The gene calls are TRBV20-1 and TRBJ1-2; no clear D gene. The CDR3 runs to 11 residues. The V gene lost 4 bases and the J gene lost 7 bases, with 10 bases spanning the gap. CDR1 and CDR2 from the germline V gene are DFQATT and SNEGSKA (reference sequence). The CDR3 bases that were read are TGCAGTGCTACAGGATTTTCTGGC. Its translation is CSATGFSG. The CDR3 in its entirety is CSATGFSGYTF.

CDR3: CASSHTGQGRNEQFF. CDR3 DNA, as far as it was read: TGTGCCAGCAGCCACACCGGACAGGGAAGAAATGAG. The gene calls are TRBV6-4 and TRBJ2-1; 8 bases line up with TRBD1. The read terminates 3 residues ahead of where the CDR3 ends, so the germline J gene completes it. Per germline, CDR1 MRHNA and CDR2 SNTAGT. The CDR3 covers 15 residues. The ends lost 6 bases at V and 7 bases at J; junction bases unmatched: 11.

Worth noting for this clone: The sequence runs out 3 residues before the end of the CDR3; the remainder is reconstructed from the germline J gene. The J gene is TRBJ1-2, the V gene TRBV6-2 or TRBV6-3; 8 bases align to TRBD1. Germline assignment: CDR1 MNHEY and CDR2 SVGEGT. The CDR3 sequence is 14 residues long. The V gene end was trimmed by 2 bases and the J gene end by 4 bases; junction bases not matched to a gene: 3. CDR3 amino acids: CASSYQGASYGYTF. CDR3 DNA (partial): TGTGCCAGCAGTTACCAGGGGGCGAGCTATGGC.

On this clone itself: The read terminates 3 residues ahead of where the CDR3 ends, so the germline J gene completes it. This chain joins TRBV5-1 and TRBJ1-3; TRBD1 aligns across 9 bases. Trimming removed 4 bases from V and 7 bases from J; junction bases left unmatched: 6. CDR3 length equals 14 residues. CDR1 and CDR2 from the germline V gene are SGHRS and YFSETQ. The sequenced part of the CDR3 DNA is TGCGCCAGCAGCCCCCTCGGACAGGGGAACACC. Amino acid sequence: CASSPLGQGNT. The full CDR3 sequence reads CASSPLGQGNTIYF.

Comments on this clone: The DNA ends 3 residues before the CDR3 does, and the rest of the CDR3 is filled in from the germline J gene. V gene TRBV19 combines with J gene TRBJ2-7; D remains ambiguous. Germline lookup yields CDR1 LNHDA and CDR2 SQIVND (reference sequence). V was shortened by 0 bases and J by 4 bases, with 4 bases between the two germline ends. The CDR3 covers 12 residues. The CDR3 here is CASSIDRYEQYF. The part of the CDR3 DNA that was read is TGTGCCAGTAGTATAGATCGGTACGAG. The full variable domain, in which reference TRBV19 and TRBJ2-7 provide the parts outside the CDR3, is DGGITQSPKYLFRKEGQNVTLSCEQNLNHDAMYWYRQDPGQGLRLIYYSQIVNDFQKGDIAEGYSVSREKKESFPLTVTSAQKNPTAFYLCASSIDRYEQYFGPGTRLTVT.

Turning to this clone: The CDR3 end lies 3 residues beyond the end of the read and is filled in from the germline J gene. The chain links TRBV18 to TRBJ1-4; D might be TRBD1 (6 bases). The CDR3 totals 15 residues. Germline-derived CDR1 and CDR2 are KGHSH and LQKENI. The ends were cut back, 4 bases at V and 0 bases at J, with 9 bases in the middle. The sequenced part of the CDR3 DNA is TGTGCCAGCTCACAGACAGGCACAACTAATGAAAAA. Amino acids: CASSQTGTTNEK. The complete CDR3 sequence is CASSQTGTTNEKLFF. Full variable domain (missing parts from reference TRBV18 and TRBJ1-4): NAGVMQNPRHLVRRRGQEARLRCSPMKGHSHVYWYRQLPEEGLKFMVYLQKENIIDESGMPKERFSAEFPKEGPSILRIQQVVRGDSAAYFCASSQTGTTNEKLFFGSGTQLSVL.

As concerns this clone: The CDR3 end lies 3 residues beyond the end of the read and is filled in from the germline J gene. The chain employs TRBV10-1 and TRBJ1-3; TRBD1 might be the D (6 bases). Germline assignment: CDR1 WNHNN and CDR2 SYGVQD (reference sequence). The CDR3 covers 12 residues. Trimming pared 10 bases from V and 0 bases from J, leaving 7 bases between. CDR3 DNA (partial): TGCGCCAAGGGGGTCTCTGGAAACACC. Its protein product is CAKGVSGNT. The whole CDR3 protein reads CAKGVSGNTIYF.

As to this clone: Coverage ceases 3 residues before the CDR3 finishes, and the germline J gene fills in the end. The chain has TRBV20-1 and TRBJ1-4; 7 nucleotides agree with TRBD1. The CDR3 is made up of 15 amino acids. The germline CDR1 and CDR2 sequences are DFQATT and SNEGSKA (reference sequence). Trimming cost V 0 bases and J 8 bases; bases outside gene matches: 9. CDR3 DNA, as far as it was read: TGCAGTGCTAGAGATATACGACAGGGACCAGAAAAA. This translates into CSARDIRQGPEK. The complete CDR3 sequence is CSARDIRQGPEKLFF.